A single sample is the source of the 30 T cell receptor beta chains below, sequenced in a study of metastatic and nonmetastatic thyroid tumors. TCRdb reprocessed the PCR reads using MiXCR. The repertoire holds roughly 15,000 clones, approximately 30% seen once, with 10% in the top ten. Among the patients, none had received any treatment before thyroid surgery. The material sequenced was blood. The receptors here all came from a female donor with papillary thyroid cancer or a benign thyroid nodule (not recorded which). Some clones in this sample may be carry-over from other donors' samples.

In its sample, this clone was seen many times. The gene calls are TRBV3-1 and TRBJ1-2; D possibly corresponds to TRBD1 (6 bases). Trimming removed 1 base from V and 4 bases from J, with 10 bases in between. Germline CDR1 reads LGHDT; CDR2 reads YNNKEL (reference sequence). The length of the CDR3 is 14 residues. CDR3 bases: TGTGCCAGCAGCCAAGGGGCAGGGGTCTATGGCTACACCTTC. As protein: CASSQGAGVYGYTF. The full variable domain, completed using reference TRBV3-1 and TRBJ1-2, is DTAVSQTPKYLVTQMGNDKSIKCEQNLGHDTMYWYKQDSKKFLKIMFSYNNKELIINETVPNRFSPKSPDKAHLNLHINSLELGDSAVYFCASSQGAGVYGYTFGSGTRLTVV.

This clone was recorded at least ten times. The junction departs from the called germline gene at one end, perhaps through a read error. The same CDR3 arises from other DNA sequences in this sample as well. The chain carries TRBV5-6 and TRBJ2-7; D gene unclear. Germline CDR1 reads SGHDT; CDR2 reads YYEEEE. The CDR3 extends over 15 amino acids. The CDR3: CASSLWVRSTYEQYF. The CDR3 DNA is TGTGCCAGTAGCTTGTGGGTGCGCAGTACCTACGAGCAGTACTTC. Filled out from reference TRBV5-6 and TRBJ2-7, the complete variable domain reads DAGVTQSPTHLIKTRGQQVTLRCSPKSGHDTVSWYQQALGQGPQFIFQYYEEEERQRGNFPDRFSGHQFPNYSSELNVNALLLGDSALYLCASSLWVRSTYEQYFGPGTRLTVT.

This clone was seen more than once but under ten times. The J gene is TRBJ1-6, the V gene TRBV28; D unresolved. The CDR3 is 15 residues long. CDR1 and CDR2 (germline): MDHEN, SYDVKM. The V and J ends lost 1 base and 0 bases respectively, with 4 bases between them. Written as DNA, the CDR3 is TGTGCCAGCAGTTTATCCCACTCCTATAATTCACCCCTCCACTTT. Translating it yields CASSLSHSYNSPLHF.

This clone was counted only a few times. This may stem from a read error, because a much larger clone lies one nucleotide away. This chain joins TRBV2 and TRBJ2-5; D not resolved. V lost 7 bases to trimming and J lost 5 bases, with 14 bases between them. Germline-derived CDR1 and CDR2 are SNHLY and FYNNEI. The CDR3 contains 13 residues. The CDR3 spells CASNVALGETQYF. DNA of the CDR3: TGTGCCAGCAATGTGGCATTGGGGGAGACCCAGTACTTC. The variable domain in full, completed from reference TRBV2 and TRBJ2-5, reads EPEVTQTPSHQVTQMGQEVILRCVPISNHLYFYWYRQILGQKVEFLVSFYNNEISEKSEIFDDQFSVERPDGSNFTLKIRSTKLEDSAMYFCASNVALGETQYFGPGTRLLVL.

Judged by abundance, this clone is medium-sized. The V and J genes are TRBV5-1 and TRBJ1-6, with 8 bases lining up with TRBD1. The CDR3 loop spans 13 amino acids. Germline V lookup: CDR1 SGHRS, CDR2 YFSETQ. Unmatched junction bases numbered 5, after V lost 4 bases and J lost 11 bases. CDR3 region: CASSLGTGAPLHF. The CDR3 coding sequence is TGCGCCAGCAGCCTCGGGACAGGAGCACCCCTCCACTTT. The full variable domain, its missing parts supplied by reference TRBV5-1 and TRBJ1-6, is KAGVTQTPRYLIKTRGQQVTLSCSPISGHRSVSWYQQTPGQGLQFLFEYFSETQRNKGNFPGRFSGRQFSNSRSEMNVSTLELGDSALYLCASSLGTGAPLHFGNGTRLTVT.

Ten or more counts support this clone. The gene calls are TRBV27 and TRBJ2-3, with D hard to call. Trimming left V 8 bases short and J 4 bases short, with 10 bases between. The CDR3 contains 12 residues. Germline lookup yields CDR1 MNHEY and CDR2 SMNVEV (reference sequence). CDR3 region: CASAPGADTQYF. The CDR3 nucleotides read TGTGCCAGCGCCCCCGGTGCAGATACGCAGTATTTT.

In its sample, this clone ranks as medium-sized. This chain joins TRBV15 and TRBJ2-2, with TRBD1 matching 8 bases. CDR3 size: 17 residues. The junction had 5 bases not matched to a gene; V was cut back by 0 bases and J by 2 bases. Germline CDR1 LNHNV, CDR2 YYDKDF (reference sequence). CDR3 residues: CATSRDTGQGNTGELFF. The CDR3, as DNA: TGTGCCACCAGCAGAGATACAGGACAGGGAAACACCGGGGAGCTGTTTTTT.

The chain recombines TRBV20-1 with TRBJ2-2; TRBD2 agrees at 8 bases. CDR3 length: 15 residues. Trimming cost V 5 bases and J 1 base; bases outside gene matches: 6. Germline loops: CDR1 DFQATT, CDR2 SNEGSKA (reference sequence). Here the CDR3 reads CSAPTAGGNTGELFF. CDR3 DNA: TGCAGTGCTCCAACCGCGGGGGGGAACACCGGGGAGCTGTTTTTT.

This clone was seen at least ten times. V gene TRBV7-6 combines with J gene TRBJ2-3, with 12 bases lining up with TRBD2. With V trimmed by 2 bases and J by 1 base, 4 bases remained unmatched. The CDR3 runs 17 residues. From germline, CDR1 is SGHVS and CDR2 FNYEAQ. CDR3 sequence (DNA): TGTGCCAGCAGCTTAAGGTCTAGCGGGGGGGGCACAGATACGCAGTATTTT. Its protein product is CASSLRSSGGGTDTQYF.

This clone showed up just a few times. The gene calls are TRBV4-1 and TRBJ2-5, with 12 bases that match TRBD2. The trim removed 1 base at V and 4 bases at J, leaving 10 bases unmatched. Germline-derived CDR1 and CDR2 are MGHRA and YSYEKL. This CDR3 region has 18 residues. The CDR3 coding sequence is TGCGCCAGCAGCCAAGCCCTAATGGCTAGCGGGAGGGTAGAGACCCAGTACTTC. It yields the protein CASSQALMASGRVETQYF.

The sample holds one count of this clone. The chain has TRBV11-2 and TRBJ2-1; possibly TRBD1 for D (5 bases). The germline V gene has CDR1 SGHAT and CDR2 FQNNGV. The CDR3 contains 17 residues. The V end lost 2 bases, the J end lost 5 bases, and 19 bases lay between the germline ends. Here the CDR3 reads CASSLNLHRSRDNEQFF. The CDR3 bases are TGTGCCAGCAGCTTAAACCTCCACAGGTCTCGCGACAATGAGCAGTTCTTC.

Ten or more counts support this clone. One end of the junction fails to match germline, which may point to a read error. This chain uses TRBV27 with TRBJ1-2; weak D call: TRBD1 (6 bases). CDR3 length: 14 residues. Germline V lookup: CDR1 MNHEY, CDR2 SMNVEV (reference sequence). The CDR3 DNA reads as TGTGCCCGCAGTTTAAAACAGGGCCCTTCTGGCTACACCTTC. Its protein is CARSLKQGPSGYTF.

This clone was seen at least ten times. The chain has TRBV9 and TRBJ2-4; 7 positions match TRBD2. The J segment lost 9 bases and the V segment lost 2 bases, leaving 5 bases of the junction unmatched. The CDR3 extends over 13 amino acids. Germline V gene sequence: CDR1 SGDLS, CDR2 YYNGEE. In DNA, the CDR3 is TGTGCCAGCAGCGTTGGGGGGGTGTCCATTCAGTACTTC. Its translation: CASSVGGVSIQYF.

The chain couples TRBV6-2 or TRBV6-3 to TRBJ1-6, with D possibly being TRBD1 (6 bases). V was shortened by 0 bases and J by 7 bases, with 10 bases between the two germline ends. The CDR3 has 15 amino acids. Germline values: CDR1 MNHEY, CDR2 SVGEGT. The CDR3 sequence is CASSYSEGGNSPLHF. DNA for the CDR3: TGTGCCAGCAGTTACTCTGAGGGGGGGAATTCACCCCTCCACTTT.

By share, this clone ranks as medium-sized (0.01 to 0.1%). The V gene is TRBV5-1, the J gene TRBJ1-2, with 8 bases lining up with TRBD1. CDR1 is SGHRS, CDR2 YFSETQ, per germline. V trimming: 4 bases; J trimming: 2 bases; junction bases outside the gene matches: 13. This CDR3 is 17 amino acids long. The CDR3 here is CASSLGYRTGTNYGYTF. CDR3 DNA sequence: TGCGCCAGCAGCCTGGGGTATAGGACAGGGACAAACTATGGCTACACCTTC.

With regard to this clone: One end of the junction does not line up with germline, which may come from a read error. The CDR3 sequence: CASSQDVGVYNEQSF. The CDR3 DNA sequence: TGCGCCAGCAGCCAAGACGTTGGTGTTTACAATGAGCAGTCCTTC. The chain employs TRBV4-3 and TRBJ2-1; D is unclear. Germline V CDR1 and CDR2: LGHNA, YSLEER. This CDR3 spans 15 amino acids.

Judged by abundance, this clone is medium-sized. The rearrangement joins TRBV28 to TRBJ1-2, with D uncertain. Deletions cut 5 bases from V and 8 bases from J, with 12 bases between. Germline V gene lookup returns CDR1 MDHEN and CDR2 SYDVKM. This CDR3 is built from 12 residues. The CDR3 DNA reads as TGTGCCAGCAGTGGGCTTGAGGCCGGCTACACCTTC. Protein product: CASSGLEAGYTF.

The chain recombines TRBV7-9 with TRBJ1-2; a weak D match, TRBD1 (5 bases). Trimming pared 4 bases from V and 2 bases from J, leaving 14 bases between. From germline, CDR1 is SEHNR and CDR2 FQNEAQ (reference sequence). CDR3 length: 15 amino acids. This chain's CDR3 is CASSSEGRSNYGYTF. The CDR3, as DNA: TGTGCCAGCAGCTCCGAGGGGCGGTCCAACTATGGCTACACCTTC.

This clone was counted only a few times. The junction departs from germline at one end; a sequencing error may be responsible. The chain carries TRBV6-2 or TRBV6-3 and TRBJ1-5; D is possibly TRBD1 (5 bases). The CDR3 has 15 residues. The germline V gene encodes CDR1 MNHEY and CDR2 SVGEGT. CDR3 DNA: TGTGCCAACAGTGTGTACATAGGGGGCAATCAGCCCCAGCATTTT. It encodes CANSVYIGGNQPQHF.

In its sample, this clone ranks as medium-sized. The J gene is TRBJ2-7, the V gene TRBV20-1; D call uncertain. The length of the CDR3 is 13 residues. The germline V and J ends were trimmed by 7 bases and 3 bases, with 16 bases remaining between them. Germline V gene lookup returns CDR1 DFQATT and CDR2 SNEGSKA (reference sequence). The CDR3 region has the DNA TGCAGTGTTTCGGTCAGTCAGTTCTACGAGCAGTACTTC. Protein: CSVSVSQFYEQYF.

This clone appeared many times. The chain has TRBV3-1 and TRBJ2-1; 9 bases are a match to TRBD2. V lost 0 bases and J lost 2; bases outside the gene matches: 14. This CDR3 spans 20 amino acids. Germline CDR1 is LGHDT and CDR2 is YNNKEL (reference sequence). The chain's CDR3 is CASSQDHRFSGGDTYNEQFF. In nucleotides, the CDR3 is TGTGCCAGCAGCCAAGACCACCGATTTAGCGGGGGTGACACCTACAATGAGCAGTTCTTC.

CDR3 residues: CASSQISRRTEAFF. In DNA, the CDR3 is TGTGCCAGCAGCCAAATCTCCCGGAGGACTGAAGCTTTCTTT. The V call is TRBV7-2, the J call TRBJ1-1; D is unresolved. The germline V and J ends were trimmed by 5 bases and 5 bases, with 15 bases remaining between them. CDR3 length equals 14 residues. Germline V gene lookup returns CDR1 SGHTA and CDR2 FQGNSA.

On this clone itself: This CDR3 fails to terminate in the conserved phenylalanine or tryptophan, so it likely reflects a read error. The rearrangement uses TRBV28 and TRBJ1-4; D ambiguous. V lost 1 base, J lost 3 bases, and 9 bases lay in between. This CDR3 has 15 residues. Germline V gives CDR1 MDHEN, CDR2 SYDVKM. CDR3 nucleotide sequence: TGTGCCAGCAGTTTATCATCGACCCCTAATGAAAAACTGTTTGTT. The encoded protein is CASSLSSTPNEKLFV.

Notes on this clone: The junction does not match germline at one end; this may be a read error. The rearrangement links TRBV6-2 or TRBV6-3 to TRBJ2-1; possibly TRBD2 for D (6 bases). Germline V gene data show CDR1 as MNHEY and CDR2 as SVGEGT. This CDR3 comprises 12 residues. The CDR3 region has the DNA TGTGCCAGCAGTTTATGGTGGGGGGACGTGAGCTTC. This encodes CASSLWWGDVSF.

The chain combines TRBV4-3 with TRBJ1-2; no firm D call. Germline lookup yields CDR1 LGHNA and CDR2 YSLEER. The ends were cut back, 0 bases at V and 8 bases at J, with 7 bases in the middle. The CDR3 covers 12 residues. For the CDR3, the DNA is TGCGCCAGCAGCCAAGATTGGGAGGGCTACACCTTC. It yields the protein CASSQDWEGYTF.

V usage is TRBV4-1 and J usage is TRBJ2-5; perhaps TRBD2 as D (6 bases). V was cut by 1 base and J by 2 bases, with 17 bases left in between. Germline V lookup: CDR1 MGHRA, CDR2 YSYEKL. This CDR3 comprises 17 residues. The CDR3 reads CASSQGAGRDSQETQYF. The CDR3, as DNA: TGCGCCAGCAGCCAAGGAGCGGGTCGAGATTCACAAGAGACCCAGTACTTC.

V is TRBV19 and J is TRBJ2-5; 10 bases agree with TRBD1. J was trimmed by 7 bases and V by 5 bases; bases with no gene match: 7. Germline V CDR1 and CDR2: LNHDA, SQIVND (reference sequence). This CDR3 is built from 14 residues. The CDR3 loop is CASSPQTGGRTQYF. In nucleotides, the CDR3 is TGTGCCAGTAGTCCACAGACAGGGGGCCGGACCCAGTACTTC.

This clone was recorded many times. V is TRBV30 and J is TRBJ1-1; D remains ambiguous. The CDR3 has 12 amino acids. Germline-derived CDR1 and CDR2 are GTSNPN and SVGIG (reference sequence). Trimming pared 4 bases from V and 3 bases from J, leaving 9 bases between. CDR3 in amino acids: CAWTEGHTEAFF. The CDR3 bases are TGTGCCTGGACAGAAGGTCACACTGAAGCTTTCTTT.

This clone was detected many times. The chain uses TRBV20-1 and TRBJ2-2, with D maybe TRBD1 (6 bases). Trimming removed 5 bases at V and 11 bases at J, with 21 bases between. CDR1 is DFQATT and CDR2 is SNEGSKA in the germline V gene (reference sequence). This CDR3 is built from 14 residues. CDR3 in DNA: TGCAGTGCTGTTTCCGCCCTGAGGGGGAATGAGCTGTTTTTT. Translated, it gives CSAVSALRGNELFF.

This chain joins TRBV11-1 and TRBJ2-3, with D unclear. The CDR3 covers 14 residues. The germline CDR1 and CDR2 sequences are SGHAT and FQDESV (reference sequence). The V and J ends lost 2 bases and 6 bases respectively, with 12 bases between them. The CDR3 spells CASSLRPTTDTQYF. The CDR3 nucleotides read TGTGCCAGCAGCTTAAGGCCCACAACGGATACGCAGTATTTT.